This TCR beta chain was sequenced in a study of CD8 T cells in Susac syndrome. Sequencing targeted TCR beta in blood CD8+ and CD4+ T cells. While CD8+ and CD4+ T cells were isolated negatively, TEMRA cells were enriched by FACS. The CDR3 is 19 residues long. With V trimmed by 4 bases and J by 6 bases, 22 bases remained unmatched. The germline gives CDR1 SGHRS, CDR2 YFSETQ. Random-hexamer reverse transcription was applied to about 0.5 to 1 ug RNA. immunoSEQ multiplex PCR amplified TCR beta CDR3 across 54 Vbeta, 13 Jbeta. TCRdb processed the immunoSEQ multiplex PCR reads anew with MiXCR; each CDR3 protein has one entry. The sample contains 150,000 to 180,000 distinct CDR3 sequences, approximately 94% of which appear only once.

This receptor was identified in a human donor with multiple sclerosis. What was sequenced was CD8+ T cells from PBMCs. The rearrangement uses TRBV5-1 and TRBJ2-7; 10 bases match TRBD1. In nucleotides, the CDR3 is TGCGCCAGCAGCCCTCCGAAGTGGACAGGGGGTTATCATGTGAGCGAGCAGTACTTC. Its translation: CASSPPKWTGGYHVSEQYF.